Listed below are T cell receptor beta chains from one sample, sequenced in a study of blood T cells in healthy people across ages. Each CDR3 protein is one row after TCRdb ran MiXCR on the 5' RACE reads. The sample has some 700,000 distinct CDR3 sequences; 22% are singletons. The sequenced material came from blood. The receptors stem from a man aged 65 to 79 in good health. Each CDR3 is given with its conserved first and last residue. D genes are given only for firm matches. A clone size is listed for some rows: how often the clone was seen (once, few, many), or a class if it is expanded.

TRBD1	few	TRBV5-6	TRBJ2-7	CASSQGVGFREQYF	TGTGCCAGCAGCCAGGGGGTGGGTTTTCGGGAGCAGTACTTC
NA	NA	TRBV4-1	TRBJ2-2	CASQDGYTGELFF	TGCGCCAGCCAGGACGGCTACACCGGGGAGCTGTTTTTT
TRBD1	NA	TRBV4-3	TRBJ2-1	CASSKGGGINNEQFF	TGCGCCAGCAGCAAAGGGGGCGGAATTAACAATGAGCAGTTCTTC
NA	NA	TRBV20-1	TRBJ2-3	CSAHPLQGGLTDTQYF	TGCAGTGCCCACCCCCTCCAGGGGGGGCTCACAGATACGCAGTATTTT
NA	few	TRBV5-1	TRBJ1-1	CASSPTQVNTEAFF	TGCGCCAGCAGCCCAACACAGGTAAACACTGAAGCTTTCTTT
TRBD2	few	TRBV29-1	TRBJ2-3	CSVGTSGRITDTQYF	TGCAGCGTTGGAACTAGCGGGAGAATCACAGATACGCAGTATTTT
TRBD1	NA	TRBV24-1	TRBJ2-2	CATATGDWAGELFF	TGTGCCACCGCGACAGGGGATTGGGCCGGGGAGCTGTTTTTT
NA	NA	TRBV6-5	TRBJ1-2	CASRPQGPYGYTF	TGTGCCAGCAGGCCTCAGGGGCCCTATGGCTACACCTTC
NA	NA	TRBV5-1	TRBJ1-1	CASRWGDANTEAFF	TGCGCCAGCAGGTGGGGTGATGCGAACACTGAAGCTTTCTTT
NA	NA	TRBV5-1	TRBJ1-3	CASSPFGGDGNTIYF	TGCGCCAGCAGCCCCTTCGGGGGCGATGGAAACACCATATATTTT
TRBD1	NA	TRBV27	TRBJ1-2	CASSFQRGGGDYGYTF	TGTGCCAGCAGTTTCCAGAGGGGAGGGGGCGACTATGGCTACACCTTC
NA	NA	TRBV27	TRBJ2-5	CASSGRTARETQYF	TGTGCCAGCAGTGGGCGGACAGCGCGAGAGACCCAGTACTTC
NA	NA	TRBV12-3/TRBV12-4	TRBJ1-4	CATRTSGANEKLFF	TGTGCCACTCGAACGTCAGGGGCTAATGAAAAACTGTTTTTT
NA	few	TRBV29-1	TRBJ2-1	CSVAVSSHNEQFF	TGCAGCGTTGCAGTTTCCAGTCACAATGAGCAGTTCTTC
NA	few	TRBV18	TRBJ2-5	CASSPRATETQYF	TGTGCCAGCTCACCAAGGGCAACAGAGACCCAGTACTTC
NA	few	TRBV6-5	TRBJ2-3	CASSSPSQTQYF	TGTGCCAGCAGTTCACCCTCCCAAACGCAGTATTTT
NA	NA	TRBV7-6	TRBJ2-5	CASSFWLESQYF	TGTGCCAGCAGCTTTTGGTTGGAGAGCCAGTACTTC
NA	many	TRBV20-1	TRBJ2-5	CSAVTGSAQETQYF	TGCAGTGCTGTGACCGGGAGTGCACAAGAGACCCAGTACTTC
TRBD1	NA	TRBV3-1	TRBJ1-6	CASSHGDRPFNSPLHF	TGTGCCAGCAGCCACGGGGACAGGCCTTTTAATTCACCCCTCCACTTT
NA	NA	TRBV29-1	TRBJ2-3	CSVGPRQGQDTQYF	TGCAGCGTTGGCCCCAGGCAGGGTCAAGATACGCAGTATTTT
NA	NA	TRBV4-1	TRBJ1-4	CASSQDKGYGATNEKLFF	TGCGCCAGCAGCCAAGATAAAGGGTATGGGGCAACTAATGAAAAACTGTTTTTT
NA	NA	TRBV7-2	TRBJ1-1	CASSLDSGVDTEAFF	TGTGCCAGCAGCCTAGACTCGGGGGTAGACACTGAAGCTTTCTTT
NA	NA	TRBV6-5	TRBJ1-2	CASSPSWGTGYTF	TGTGCCAGCAGCCCCTCGTGGGGAACTGGCTACACCTTC
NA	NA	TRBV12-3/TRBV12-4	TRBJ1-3	CASSSLRGGNTIYF	TGTGCCAGCAGTTCGCTTCGAGGAGGAAACACCATATATTTT
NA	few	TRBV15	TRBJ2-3	CATSRDSYSDTQYF	TGTGCCACCAGCAGAGACAGCTACTCTGATACGCAGTATTTT
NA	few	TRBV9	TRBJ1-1	CASSVGPANTEAFF	TGTGCCAGCAGCGTAGGTCCAGCGAACACTGAAGCTTTCTTT
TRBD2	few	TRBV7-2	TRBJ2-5	CASSRPSGRVGTQYF	TGTGCCAGCAGCCGACCTAGCGGGAGGGTCGGGACCCAGTACTTC
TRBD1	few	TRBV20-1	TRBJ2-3	CSAFGQGRSDTQYF	TGCAGTGCTTTTGGACAGGGGCGCTCAGATACGCAGTATTTT
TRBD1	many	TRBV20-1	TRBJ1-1	CSARDQGADTEAFF	TGCAGTGCTAGAGATCAGGGGGCGGACACTGAAGCTTTCTTT
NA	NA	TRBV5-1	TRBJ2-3	CASSSLGSDTQYF	TGCGCCAGCAGCTCACTAGGGTCAGATACGCAGTATTTT
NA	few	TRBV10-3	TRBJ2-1	CAISGVSDEQFF	TGTGCCATCAGTGGGGTCAGCGATGAGCAGTTCTTC
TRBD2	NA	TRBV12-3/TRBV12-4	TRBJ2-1	CASSRGLAGAVDNEQFF	TGTGCCAGCAGCCGGGGACTAGCGGGAGCCGTCGACAATGAGCAGTTCTTC
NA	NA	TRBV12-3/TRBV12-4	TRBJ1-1	CANSVRGGTEAFF	TGTGCCAACTCAGTCCGAGGGGGTACTGAAGCTTTCTTT
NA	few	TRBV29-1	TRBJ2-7	CSVGSHEQYF	TGCAGCGTTGGTAGCCACGAGCAGTACTTC
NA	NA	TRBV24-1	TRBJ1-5	CATSAAFGQPQHF	TGTGCCACCAGTGCGGCTTTTGGGCAGCCCCAGCATTTT
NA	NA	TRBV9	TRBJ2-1	CASSTHTVRGNEQFF	TGTGCCAGCAGCACCCACACCGTTAGGGGTAATGAGCAGTTCTTC
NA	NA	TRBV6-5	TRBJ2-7	CASSRSWVEQYF	TGTGCCAGCAGTAGGTCCTGGGTCGAGCAGTACTTC
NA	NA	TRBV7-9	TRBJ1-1	CASSPSGRETEAFF	TGTGCCAGCAGCCCCTCGGGCAGAGAGACTGAAGCTTTCTTT
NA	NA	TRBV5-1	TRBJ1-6	CASSLGSENSPLHF	TGCGCCAGCAGCTTGGGGTCGGAAAATTCACCCCTCCACTTT
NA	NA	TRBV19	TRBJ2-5	CASRPQPGETQYF	TGTGCCAGTAGACCCCAACCCGGCGAGACCCAGTACTTC
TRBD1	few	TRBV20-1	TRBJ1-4	CSAVGTGNEKLFF	TGCAGTGCTGTGGGGACAGGGAACGAAAAACTGTTTTTT
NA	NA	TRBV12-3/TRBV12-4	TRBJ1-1	CASSLGQRASWEAFF	TGTGCCAGCAGTTTAGGACAGCGGGCAAGTTGGGAAGCTTTCTTT
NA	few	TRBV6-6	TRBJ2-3	CASSDRQGTDTQYF	TGTGCCAGCAGCGACCGCCAGGGGACAGATACGCAGTATTTT
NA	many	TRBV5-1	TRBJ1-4	CASSSRGDLDEKLFF	TGCGCCAGCAGCTCCCGCGGGGATTTGGATGAAAAACTGTTTTTT
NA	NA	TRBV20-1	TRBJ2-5	CSARDLQSVQETQYF	TGCAGTGCTAGAGATCTCCAAAGCGTCCAAGAGACCCAGTACTTC
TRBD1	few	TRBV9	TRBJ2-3	CASSARGTGGEKDTQYF	TGTGCCAGCAGCGCCCGGGGGACAGGGGGCGAAAAAGATACGCAGTATTTT
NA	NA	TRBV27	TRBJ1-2	CASCLSRDYGYTF	TGTGCCAGCTGTTTATCCAGGGACTATGGCTACACCTTC
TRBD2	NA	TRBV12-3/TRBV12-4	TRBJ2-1	CASRMTSGGADEQFF	TGTGCCAGCAGGATGACTAGCGGGGGGGCCGATGAGCAGTTCTTC
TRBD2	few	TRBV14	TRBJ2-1	CASSQELLAGMGEQFF	TGTGCCAGCAGCCAAGAATTACTAGCGGGAATGGGTGAGCAGTTCTTC
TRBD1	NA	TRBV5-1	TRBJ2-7	CASSFTGGESYEQYF	TGCGCCAGCAGCTTTACAGGGGGCGAATCCTACGAGCAGTACTTC
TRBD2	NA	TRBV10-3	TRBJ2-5	CAISETMTSGGQETQYF	TGTGCCATCAGTGAGACGATGACTAGCGGGGGGCAAGAGACCCAGTACTTC
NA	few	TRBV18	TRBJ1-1	CASSRQDTEAFF	TGTGCCAGCTCACGGCAGGACACTGAAGCTTTCTTT
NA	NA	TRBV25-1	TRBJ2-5	CASSDPGTLLRFF	TGTGCCAGCAGTGACCCAGGGACGTTGTTGAGGTTCTTC
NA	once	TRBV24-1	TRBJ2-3	CATSDGLASESDTQYF	TGTGCCACCAGTGATGGCCTAGCGAGCGAATCAGATACGCAGTATTTT
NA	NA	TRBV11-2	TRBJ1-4	CASSLAPITYEKLFF	TGTGCCAGCAGCTTAGCCCCCATCACATATGAAAAACTGTTTTTT